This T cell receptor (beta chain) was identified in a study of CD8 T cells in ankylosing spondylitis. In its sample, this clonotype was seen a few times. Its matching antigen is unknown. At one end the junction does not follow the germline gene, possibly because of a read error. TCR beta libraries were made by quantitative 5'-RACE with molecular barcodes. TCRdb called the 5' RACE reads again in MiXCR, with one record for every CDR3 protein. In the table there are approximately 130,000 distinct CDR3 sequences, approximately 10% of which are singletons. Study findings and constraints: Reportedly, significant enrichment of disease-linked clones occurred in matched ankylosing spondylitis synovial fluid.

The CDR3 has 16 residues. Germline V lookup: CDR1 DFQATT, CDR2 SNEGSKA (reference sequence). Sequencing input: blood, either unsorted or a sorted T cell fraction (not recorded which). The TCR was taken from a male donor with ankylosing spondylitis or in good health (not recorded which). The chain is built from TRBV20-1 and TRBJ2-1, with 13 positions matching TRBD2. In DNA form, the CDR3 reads TGCTGTGCTAATGAAGTACTAGCGGGAGGGGACAATGAGCAGTTCTTC. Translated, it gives CCANEVLAGGDNEQFF.